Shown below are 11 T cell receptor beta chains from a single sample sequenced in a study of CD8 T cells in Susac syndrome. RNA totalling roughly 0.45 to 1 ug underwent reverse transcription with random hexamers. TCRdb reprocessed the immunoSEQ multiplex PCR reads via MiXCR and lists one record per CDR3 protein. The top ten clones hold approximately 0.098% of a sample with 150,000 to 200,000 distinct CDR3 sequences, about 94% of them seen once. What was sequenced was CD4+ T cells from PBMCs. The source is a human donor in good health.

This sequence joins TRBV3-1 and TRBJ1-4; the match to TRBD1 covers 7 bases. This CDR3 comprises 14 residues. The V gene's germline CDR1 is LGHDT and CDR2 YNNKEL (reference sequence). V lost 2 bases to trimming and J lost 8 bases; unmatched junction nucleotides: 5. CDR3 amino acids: CASSQFATGEKLFF. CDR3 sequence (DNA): TGTGCCAGCAGCCAATTTGCGACAGGGGAAAAACTGTTTTTT.

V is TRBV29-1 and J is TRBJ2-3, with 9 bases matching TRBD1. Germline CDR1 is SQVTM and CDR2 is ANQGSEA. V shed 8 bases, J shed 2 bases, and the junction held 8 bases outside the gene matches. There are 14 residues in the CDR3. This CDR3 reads CSLTGGQNTDTQYF. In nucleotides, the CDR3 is TGCAGCTTAACAGGGGGCCAAAACACAGATACGCAGTATTTT.

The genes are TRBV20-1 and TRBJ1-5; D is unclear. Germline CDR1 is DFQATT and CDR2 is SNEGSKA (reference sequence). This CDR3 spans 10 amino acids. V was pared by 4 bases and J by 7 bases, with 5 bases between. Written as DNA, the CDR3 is TGCAGTGCTATCGGGCAGCCCCAGCATTTT. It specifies CSAIGQPQHF.

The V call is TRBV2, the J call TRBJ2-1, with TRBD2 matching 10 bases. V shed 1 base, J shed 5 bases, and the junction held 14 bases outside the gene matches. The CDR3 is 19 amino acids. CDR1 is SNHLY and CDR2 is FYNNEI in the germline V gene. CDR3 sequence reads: CASSEVGLAGAVSDNEQFF. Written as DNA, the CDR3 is TGTGCCAGCAGTGAAGTGGGCCTAGCGGGGGCGGTAAGCGACAATGAGCAGTTCTTC.

The CDR3 DNA follows: TGTGCCAGTATTCGTCAGGGCGGGGACACTGAAGCTTTCTTT. It encodes CASIRQGGDTEAFF. The rearrangement joins TRBV19 to TRBJ1-1; possibly TRBD1 for D (5 bases). The CDR3 spans 14 residues. Trimming cost V 7 bases and J 3 bases, with 15 bases left between them. Germline assignment: CDR1 LNHDA and CDR2 SQIVND (reference sequence). Filled out from reference TRBV19 and TRBJ1-1, the complete variable domain reads DGGITQSPKYLFRKEGQNVTLSCEQNLNHDAMYWYRQDPGQGLRLIYYSQIVNDFQKGDIAEGYSVSREKKESFPLTVTSAQKNPTAFYLCASIRQGGDTEAFFGQGTRLTVV.

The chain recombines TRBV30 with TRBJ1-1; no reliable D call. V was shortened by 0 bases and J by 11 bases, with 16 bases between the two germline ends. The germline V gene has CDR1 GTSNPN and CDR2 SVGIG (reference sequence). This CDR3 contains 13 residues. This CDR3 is CAWSVRVGAGAFF. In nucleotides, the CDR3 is TGTGCCTGGAGTGTACGGGTGGGTGCGGGGGCTTTCTTT.

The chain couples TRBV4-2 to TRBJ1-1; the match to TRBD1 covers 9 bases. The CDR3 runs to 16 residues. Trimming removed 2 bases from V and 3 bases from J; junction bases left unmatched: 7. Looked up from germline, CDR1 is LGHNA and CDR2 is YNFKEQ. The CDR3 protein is CASSQITRQGDTEAFF. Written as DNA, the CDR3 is TGTGCCAGCAGCCAAATTACTCGACAGGGGGACACTGAAGCTTTCTTT.

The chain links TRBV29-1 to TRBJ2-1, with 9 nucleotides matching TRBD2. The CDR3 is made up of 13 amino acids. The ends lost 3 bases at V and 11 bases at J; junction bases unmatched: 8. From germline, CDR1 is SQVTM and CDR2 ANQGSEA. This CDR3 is CSVEEQLAGKQFF. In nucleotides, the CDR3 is TGCAGCGTTGAGGAGCAGCTAGCGGGGAAGCAGTTCTTC.

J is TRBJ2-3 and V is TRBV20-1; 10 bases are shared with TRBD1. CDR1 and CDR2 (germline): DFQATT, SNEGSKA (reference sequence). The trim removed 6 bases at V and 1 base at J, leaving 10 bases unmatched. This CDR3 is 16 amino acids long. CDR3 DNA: TGCAGTGCCCTCACTCCCGGGACAGGGGGCACAGATACGCAGTATTTT. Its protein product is CSALTPGTGGTDTQYF.

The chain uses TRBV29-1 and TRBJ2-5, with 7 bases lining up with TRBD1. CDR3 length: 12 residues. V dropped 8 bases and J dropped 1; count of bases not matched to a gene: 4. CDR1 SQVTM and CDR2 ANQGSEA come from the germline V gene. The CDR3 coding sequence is TGCAGCATCAGGACAGGCCAAGAGACCCAGTACTTC. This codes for CSIRTGQETQYF.

CDR3 sequence: CSVNRWAGAPEAFF. In nucleotides, the CDR3 is TGCAGTGTCAATAGGTGGGCAGGTGCCCCTGAAGCTTTCTTT. The J gene is TRBJ1-1, the V gene TRBV20-1; no clear D. Per the germline V gene, CDR1 is DFQATT and CDR2 is SNEGSKA (reference sequence). CDR3 size: 14 residues. Trimming stripped 7 bases from V and 6 bases from J, with 21 bases between.